The T cell receptor (beta chain) under discussion was sequenced for a study of T cell changes during pregnancy in multiple sclerosis. Unmatched junction bases numbered 5, after V lost 7 bases and J lost 5 bases. The CDR3 totals 13 residues. Germline values: CDR1 LNHDA, CDR2 SQIVND (reference sequence). TCRdb's copy holds only in-frame clones and misses some; the assay was immunoSEQ multiplex PCR. Altogether almost 50,000 clones are present, 92% being singletons, with the ten largest covering 0.3% to 0.4%. This receptor was taken from a female donor in good health, enrolled as a control in a pregnancy study. Here the sequenced sample was CD4+ T cells from peripheral blood mononuclear cells, taken in the second trimester of pregnancy. The V gene is TRBV19, the J gene TRBJ1-5, with 7 bases that match TRBD1. Here the CDR3 reads CASMEGAHQPQHF. CDR3 coding DNA: TGTGCCAGTATGGAGGGGGCGCATCAGCCCCAGCATTTT.